A single sample gave rise to the 30 T cell receptor beta chains below, sequenced in a study of OX40 agonist ivuxolimab in advanced cancers. Measured with immunoSEQ multiplex PCR; TCRdb has only the in-frame clones, and not every one. The table records tens of thousands of clones, approximately 95% of them present only once. Source: CD4+ or CD8+ T cells sorted from blood, taken in a trial of the OX40 agonist ivuxolimab. The receptors derive from an adult with an advanced solid tumor such as melanoma, head and neck, liver or kidney cancer.

The chain recombines TRBV7-2 with TRBJ1-2; no clear D. The CDR3 totals 13 residues. Deletions cut 2 bases from V and 4 bases from J, with 8 bases between. Germline lookup yields CDR1 SGHTA and CDR2 FQGNSA. Here the CDR3 reads CASSLTMGYGYTF. The CDR3 DNA follows: TGTGCCAGCAGCTTAACAATGGGCTATGGCTACACCTTC.

The rearrangement links TRBV19 to TRBJ2-1; D unresolved. The CDR3 loop spans 16 amino acids. Looked up from germline, CDR1 is LNHDA and CDR2 is SQIVND (reference sequence). Trimming removed 8 bases at V and 4 bases at J, with 21 bases between. DNA of the CDR3: TGTGCCAGTTCCCCCGGTGCCGACCTCCTTTACAATGAGCAGTTCTTC. Translated: CASSPGADLLYNEQFF.

This chain connects TRBV6-5 to TRBJ1-5, with D maybe TRBD1 (5 bases). This CDR3 contains 15 residues. Germline V gene data show CDR1 as MNHEY and CDR2 as SVGAGI. Trimming shortened V by 6 bases and J by 1 base, and 13 bases separated the two germline ends. The CDR3 region is CASRAGTESNQPQHF. The DNA of the CDR3 is TGTGCCAGCAGGGCCGGGACCGAGAGCAATCAGCCCCAGCATTTT.

CDR3 loop: CASSQGALGADTQYF. The CDR3 coding sequence is TGTGCCAGCAGCCAAGGAGCCCTTGGCGCAGATACGCAGTATTTT. J is TRBJ2-3 and V is TRBV14; D remains ambiguous. The CDR3 consists of 15 residues. Germline-derived CDR1 and CDR2 are SGHDN and FVKESK. Trimming left V 1 base short and J 4 bases short, with 12 bases between.

This clone appeared once. The J gene is TRBJ2-1, the V gene TRBV7-2; 9 bases are a match to TRBD2. Germline-derived CDR1 and CDR2 are SGHTA and FQGNSA. V lost 5 bases, J lost 2 bases, and 13 bases stayed unmatched. The CDR3 extends over 18 amino acids. CDR3 amino acids: CASSRTLAGTNPYNEQFF. CDR3 sequence (DNA): TGTGCCAGCAGCCGGACTCTAGCGGGAACCAACCCCTACAATGAGCAGTTCTTC.

The chain recombines TRBV12-5 with TRBJ2-3; D uncertain. V was clipped by 2 bases and J by 6 bases, with 9 bases between them. This CDR3 has 13 amino acids. CDR1 is LGHNT, CDR2 FRNRAP, per germline. The CDR3 coding sequence is TGTGCTAGTGGTTTGACAACACGGGATACGCAGTATTTT. It specifies CASGLTTRDTQYF.

This chain links TRBV7-2 with TRBJ1-3; D remains unclear. The CDR3 contains 16 residues. Deletions cut 4 bases from V and 1 base from J, with 14 bases between. Germline V lookup: CDR1 SGHTA, CDR2 FQGNSA. CDR3 DNA sequence: TGTGCCAGCAGCTCAGATCGGGCAGCTTCTGGAAACACCATATATTTT. Translated: CASSSDRAASGNTIYF.

This sequence joins TRBV9 and TRBJ2-5; the D gene is possibly TRBD2 (6 bases). Germline-derived CDR1 and CDR2 are SGDLS and YYNGEE. The CDR3 runs to 15 residues. With 0 bases removed from V and 4 bases from J, the gap between germline ends came to 13 bases. The CDR3 reads CASSVVGSSAETQYF. For the CDR3, the DNA is TGTGCCAGCAGCGTAGTAGGGTCTAGCGCAGAGACCCAGTACTTC.

Worth noting for this clone: At one of its ends the junction is not consistent with the germline gene, which may arise from a read error. This sequence joins TRBV5-4 and TRBJ2-3, with TRBD2 matching 8 bases. Germline values: CDR1 SGHNT, CDR2 YYREEE (reference sequence). The CDR3 contains 12 residues. DNA for the CDR3: TGTGCCAGCAGCCCGTGGGGGACTAGTTCGAATTTT. This encodes CASSPWGTSSNF.

The chain joins TRBV29-1 to TRBJ1-2, with D uncertain. Trimming removed 5 bases from V and 4 bases from J, with 14 bases in between. CDR3 length: 13 residues. Per the germline V gene, CDR1 is SQVTM and CDR2 is ANQGSEA. CDR3 nucleotides: TGCAGCGTTACGCGTACGGGAACCTATGGCTACACCTTC. Encoded protein: CSVTRTGTYGYTF.

The chain uses TRBV19 and TRBJ2-7; D may be TRBD2 (5 bases). The CDR3 contains 14 residues. The germline CDR1 and CDR2 sequences are LNHDA and SQIVND (reference sequence). V lost 7 bases to trimming and J lost 2 bases, with 15 bases between them. Written as DNA, the CDR3 is TGTGCCAGTACAGAGGGTACGTCGCCCTACGAGCAGTACTTC. This gives the protein CASTEGTSPYEQYF.

The V call is TRBV28, the J call TRBJ2-6; possible D gene TRBD1, 6 bases. V was trimmed by 2 bases and J by 3 bases, leaving 17 bases between them. From germline, CDR1 is MDHEN and CDR2 SYDVKM. The CDR3 consists of 18 residues. The DNA for the CDR3 is TGTGCCAGCAGTTTAAACATTCCACAGGGTGGTGGGGCCAACGTCCTGACTTTC. This codes for CASSLNIPQGGGANVLTF.

The rearrangement links TRBV4-2 to TRBJ2-1, with TRBD2 as a possible D gene (5 bases). V was cut by 0 bases and J by 4 bases, with 16 bases left in between. The CDR3 has 17 residues. The germline CDR1 and CDR2 sequences are LGHNA and YNFKEQ. The DNA of the CDR3 is TGTGCCAGCAGCCAAGAAAACCCTAGCTCCCATTACAATGAGCAGTTCTTC. Translated, it gives CASSQENPSSHYNEQFF.

This rearrangement joins TRBV13 to TRBJ1-3, with 8 positions matching TRBD1. The germline gives CDR1 PRHDT, CDR2 FYEKMQ (reference sequence). This CDR3 is built from 14 residues. The junction had 4 bases not matched to a gene; V was cut back by 6 bases and J by 3 bases. The CDR3, as DNA: TGTGCCAGCAGTCCAGGGGGCGGTGGAAACACCATATATTTT. It codes for CASSPGGGGNTIYF.

The V gene is TRBV7-9, the J gene TRBJ2-7; 9 bases are shared with TRBD1. Germline V gene data show CDR1 as SEHNR and CDR2 as FQNEAQ (reference sequence). This CDR3 region has 16 residues. V lost 1 base, J lost 2 bases, and 6 bases stayed unmatched. CDR3: CASSLETGGLTYEQYF. The CDR3 nucleotides are TGTGCCAGCAGCTTAGAGACAGGGGGTTTGACCTACGAGCAGTACTTC.

This chain joins TRBV5-5 and TRBJ2-7; 7 bases map to TRBD1. With V trimmed by 0 bases and J by 1 base, 1 base remained unmatched. The CDR3 spans 14 residues. Germline V gene lookup returns CDR1 SGHKS and CDR2 YYEKEE (reference sequence). CDR3 amino acids: CASSLATGSYEQYF. CDR3 nucleotide sequence: TGTGCCAGCAGCTTGGCGACAGGGTCCTACGAGCAGTACTTC.

The J gene is TRBJ2-7, the V gene TRBV11-2; D may be TRBD1 (5 bases). This CDR3 contains 15 residues. The V end was cut by 0 bases, the J end by 3 bases, with 12 bases between. The germline V gene encodes CDR1 SGHAT and CDR2 FQNNGV. The CDR3 coding sequence is TGTGCCAGCAGCTTAGATGATAGGACACTCTACGAGCAGTACTTC. Translating gives CASSLDDRTLYEQYF.

As to this clone: Other nucleotide sequences from this sample produce the same CDR3. V is TRBV7-9 and J is TRBJ2-7; maybe TRBD2 (5 bases). V was trimmed by 5 bases and J by 3 bases, leaving 8 bases between them. Germline loops: CDR1 SEHNR, CDR2 FQNEAQ (reference sequence). The CDR3 loop spans 12 amino acids. The CDR3 here is CASSPEGYEQYF. The CDR3 DNA is TGTGCCAGCAGCCCCGAGGGCTACGAGCAGTACTTC.

The chain carries TRBV4-3 and TRBJ2-7; D ambiguous. The V and J ends lost 4 bases and 0 bases respectively, with 13 bases between them. Germline CDR1 LGHNA, CDR2 YSLEER. The CDR3 consists of 15 residues. Here the CDR3 DNA reads TGCGCCAGCAGCCCCGGCCTTTACCCCTCCTACGAGCAGTACTTC. It encodes CASSPGLYPSYEQYF.

The chain joins TRBV7-2 to TRBJ2-3; 11 positions agree with TRBD2. This CDR3 spans 17 amino acids. Germline trimming cut 5 bases from V and 3 bases from J; bases unmatched to any gene: 10. The germline gives CDR1 SGHTA, CDR2 FQGNSA. The DNA for the CDR3 is TGTGCCAGCAGCCCGTTGACTAGCGGGACAGGAACAGATACGCAGTATTTT. This gives the protein CASSPLTSGTGTDTQYF.

J is TRBJ2-7 and V is TRBV4-1, with TRBD2 as a possible D gene (5 bases). V was clipped by 0 bases and J by 4 bases, with 10 bases between them. Germline V CDR1 and CDR2: MGHRA, YSYEKL. The CDR3 has 14 amino acids. The CDR3 loop is CASSQDSSSYEQYF. CDR3 nucleotides: TGCGCCAGCAGCCAAGATTCTAGCTCGTACGAGCAGTACTTC.

The chain couples TRBV23-1 to TRBJ2-2; TRBD1 matches at 8 bases. TRBV23-1 belongs to the ORF category, with a function that is uncertain. CDR3 length equals 19 residues. The V gene end was trimmed by 0 bases and the J gene end by 2 bases; junction bases not matched to a gene: 11. CDR3 in amino acids: CASSQSRQGASPNTGELFF. CDR3 coding DNA: TGCGCCAGCAGTCAATCCAGGCAGGGGGCCTCCCCAAACACCGGGGAGCTGTTTTTT.

The rearrangement links TRBV7-3 to TRBJ2-7; 8 bases align to TRBD2. With V trimmed by 2 bases and J by 1 base, 4 bases remained unmatched. In germline, CDR1 is SGHTA, CDR2 FQGTGA. This CDR3 contains 15 residues. Here the CDR3 reads CASSLYGRASYEQYF. The CDR3 bases are TGTGCCAGCAGCTTATACGGGAGGGCGTCCTACGAGCAGTACTTC.

V gene TRBV27 combines with J gene TRBJ1-1, with D uncertain. V was pared by 0 bases and J by 5 bases, with 10 bases between. The germline CDR1 and CDR2 sequences are MNHEY and SMNVEV (reference sequence). This CDR3 has 14 amino acids. The CDR3 region is CASSLSFGMTEAFF. CDR3 nucleotide sequence: TGTGCCAGCAGTTTATCGTTCGGGATGACTGAAGCTTTCTTT.

This clone was recorded a few times. This rearrangement joins TRBV5-1 to TRBJ2-7; D is undetermined. V was clipped by 3 bases and J by 0 bases, with 10 bases between them. This CDR3 comprises 14 residues. Germline V lookup: CDR1 SGHRS, CDR2 YFSETQ. CDR3 loop: CASSSWGDSYEQYF. The CDR3 DNA follows: TGCGCCAGCAGCTCCTGGGGTGACTCCTACGAGCAGTACTTC.

The rearrangement joins TRBV2 to TRBJ2-3; D tentatively reads TRBD1 or TRBD2 (5 bases each). The V gene's germline CDR1 is SNHLY and CDR2 FYNNEI. V was shortened by 7 bases and J by 0 bases, with 11 bases between the two germline ends. The CDR3 contains 14 residues. As DNA, the CDR3 is TGTGCCAGCAAGGTGGGACCTAGCACAGATACGCAGTATTTT. It encodes CASKVGPSTDTQYF.

This chain joins TRBV4-2 and TRBJ2-3, with D uncertain. The CDR3 totals 14 residues. In germline, CDR1 is LGHNA, CDR2 YNFKEQ. V lost 7 bases, J lost 1 base, and 12 bases lay in between. The CDR3 bases are TGTGCCAGCACCCCGAGCGTAGGCACAGATACGCAGTATTTT. Its protein product is CASTPSVGTDTQYF.

This chain joins TRBV27 and TRBJ1-2; tentative D call: TRBD1 (6 bases). CDR3 length: 14 residues. Trimming cost V 9 bases and J 10 bases, with 24 bases left between them. In germline, CDR1 is MNHEY, CDR2 SMNVEV (reference sequence). The CDR3 region is CASRSQNRLGAYTF. CDR3 nucleotide sequence: TGTGCCAGTAGGTCTCAGAATCGACTGGGGGCCTACACCTTC.

The chain employs TRBV28 and TRBJ2-3; tentatively, D is TRBD1 (6 bases). This CDR3 is built from 16 residues. Per germline, CDR1 MDHEN and CDR2 SYDVKM. The V end was cut by 7 bases, the J end by 6 bases, with 23 bases between. CDR3 nucleotides: TGTGCCAGCACCCCAGGGACAACCGGTTATAGGGATACGCAGTATTTT. Its translation: CASTPGTTGYRDTQYF.

This chain uses TRBV30 with TRBJ2-5; D is perhaps TRBD1 or TRBD2 (5 bases each). Germline-derived CDR1 and CDR2 are GTSNPN and SVGIG (reference sequence). V lost 1 base and J lost 5, with 14 bases in between. The CDR3 contains 14 residues. For the CDR3, the DNA is TGTGCCTGGAGTGGATGGGGGAATGTGGAGACCCAGTACTTC. Translation gives CAWSGWGNVETQYF.